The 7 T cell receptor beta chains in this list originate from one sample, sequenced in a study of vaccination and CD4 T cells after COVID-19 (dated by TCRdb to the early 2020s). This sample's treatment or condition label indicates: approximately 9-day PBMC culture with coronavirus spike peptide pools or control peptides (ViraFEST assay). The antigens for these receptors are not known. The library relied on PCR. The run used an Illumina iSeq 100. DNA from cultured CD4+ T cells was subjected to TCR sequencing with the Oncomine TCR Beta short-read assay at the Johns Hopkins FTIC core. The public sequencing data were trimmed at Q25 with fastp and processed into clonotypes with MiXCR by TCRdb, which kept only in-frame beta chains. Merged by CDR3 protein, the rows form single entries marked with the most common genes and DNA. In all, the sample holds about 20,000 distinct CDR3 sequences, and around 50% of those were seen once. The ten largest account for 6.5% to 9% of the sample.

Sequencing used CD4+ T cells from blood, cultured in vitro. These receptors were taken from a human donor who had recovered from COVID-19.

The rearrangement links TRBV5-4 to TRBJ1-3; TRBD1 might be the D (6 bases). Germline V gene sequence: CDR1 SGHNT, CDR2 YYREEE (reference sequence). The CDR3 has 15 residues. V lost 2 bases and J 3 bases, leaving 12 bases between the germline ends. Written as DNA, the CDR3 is TGTGCCAGCAGCTTTGGGGGGGCGCATGGAAACACCATATATTTT. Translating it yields CASSFGGAHGNTIYF. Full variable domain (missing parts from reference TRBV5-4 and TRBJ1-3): ETGVTQSPTHLIKTRGQQVTLRCSSQSGHNTVSWYQQALGQGPQFIFQYYREEENGRGNFPPRFSGLQFPNYSSELNVNALELDDSALYLCASSFGGAHGNTIYFGEGSWLTVV.

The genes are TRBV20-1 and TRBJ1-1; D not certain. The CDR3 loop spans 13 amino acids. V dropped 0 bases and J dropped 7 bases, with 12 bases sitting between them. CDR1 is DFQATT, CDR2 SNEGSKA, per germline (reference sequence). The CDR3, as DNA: TGCAGTGCTAGAGAATGGGGAATCGGTGAAGCTTTCTTT. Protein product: CSAREWGIGEAFF.

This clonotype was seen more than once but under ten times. CDR3 nucleotides: TGCGCCAGCAGTCGCGGGGGGATAGGGGGAGAGACCCAGTACTTC. Its protein is CASSRGGIGGETQYF. The chain recombines TRBV10-1 with TRBJ2-5; 8 bases are a match to TRBD2. Germline CDR1 WNHNN, CDR2 SYGVQD (reference sequence). The CDR3 sequence is 15 residues long. V lost 5 bases, J lost 4 bases, and 9 bases stayed unmatched.

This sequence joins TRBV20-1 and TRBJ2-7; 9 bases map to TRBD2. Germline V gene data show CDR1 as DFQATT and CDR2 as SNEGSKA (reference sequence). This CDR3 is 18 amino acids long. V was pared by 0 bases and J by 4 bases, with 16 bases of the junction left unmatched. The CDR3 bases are TGCAGTGCTAGAGATTCGGGCTCCCAGCGGGGGGCACTATACGAGCAGTACTTC. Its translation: CSARDSGSQRGALYEQYF.

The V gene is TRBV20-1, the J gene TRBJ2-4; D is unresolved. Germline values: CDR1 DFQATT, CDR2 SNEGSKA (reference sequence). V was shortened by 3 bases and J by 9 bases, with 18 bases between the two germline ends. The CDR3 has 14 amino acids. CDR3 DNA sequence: TGCAGTGCTAGGCGAGAAACCCTCGGTCGCATTCAGTACTTC. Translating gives CSARRETLGRIQYF.

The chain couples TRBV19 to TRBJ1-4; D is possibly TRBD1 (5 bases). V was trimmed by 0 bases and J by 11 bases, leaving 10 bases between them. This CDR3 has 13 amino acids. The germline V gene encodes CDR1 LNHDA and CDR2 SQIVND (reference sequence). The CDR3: CASSIDPRQKLFF. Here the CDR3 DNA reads TGTGCCAGTAGTATAGATCCTCGACAGAAACTGTTTTTT.

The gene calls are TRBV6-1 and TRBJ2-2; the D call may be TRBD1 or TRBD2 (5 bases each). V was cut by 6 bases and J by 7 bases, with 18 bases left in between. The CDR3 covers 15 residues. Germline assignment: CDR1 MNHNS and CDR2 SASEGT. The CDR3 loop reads CASSRDYSGSGELFF. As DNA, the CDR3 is TGTGCCAGCAGCCGAGATTACTCAGGGAGCGGGGAGCTGTTTTTT.